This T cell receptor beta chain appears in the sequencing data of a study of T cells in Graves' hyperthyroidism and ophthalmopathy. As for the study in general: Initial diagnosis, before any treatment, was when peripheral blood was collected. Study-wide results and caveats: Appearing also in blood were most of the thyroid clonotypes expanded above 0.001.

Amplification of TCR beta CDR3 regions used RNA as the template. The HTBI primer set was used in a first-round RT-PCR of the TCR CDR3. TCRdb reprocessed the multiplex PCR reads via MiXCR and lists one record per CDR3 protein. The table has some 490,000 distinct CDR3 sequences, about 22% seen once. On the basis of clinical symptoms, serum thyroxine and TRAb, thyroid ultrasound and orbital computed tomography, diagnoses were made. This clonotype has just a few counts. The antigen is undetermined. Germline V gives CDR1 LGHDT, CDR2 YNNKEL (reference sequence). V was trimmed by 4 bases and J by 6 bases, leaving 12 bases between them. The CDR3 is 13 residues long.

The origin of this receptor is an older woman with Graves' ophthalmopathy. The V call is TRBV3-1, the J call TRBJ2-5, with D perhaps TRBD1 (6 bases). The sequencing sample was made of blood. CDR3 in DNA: TGTGCCAGCAGCCCCGGACAGTCCCAGACCCAGTACTTC. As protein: CASSPGQSQTQYF.